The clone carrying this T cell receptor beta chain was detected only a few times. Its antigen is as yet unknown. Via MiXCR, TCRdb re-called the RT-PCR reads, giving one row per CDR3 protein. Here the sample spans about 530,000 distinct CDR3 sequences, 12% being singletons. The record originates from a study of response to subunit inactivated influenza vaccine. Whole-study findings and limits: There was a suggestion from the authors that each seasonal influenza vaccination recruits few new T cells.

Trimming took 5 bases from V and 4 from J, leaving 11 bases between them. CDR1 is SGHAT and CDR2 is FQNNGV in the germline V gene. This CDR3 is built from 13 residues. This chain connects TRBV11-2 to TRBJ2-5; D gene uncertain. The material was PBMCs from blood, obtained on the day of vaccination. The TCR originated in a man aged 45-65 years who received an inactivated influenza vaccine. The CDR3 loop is CASSPGEVETQYF. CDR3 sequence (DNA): TGTGCCAGCAGCCCCGGCGAGGTAGAGACCCAGTACTTC.